Sequencing of this T cell receptor beta chain was carried out in a study of PD-1 blockade in classical Hodgkin lymphoma. The overall study: Once every 2 weeks, patients received intravenous nivolumab at 3 mg/kg.

Assay used: immunoSEQ multiplex PCR; TCRdb lists only in-frame clones, some missing. Counted here are about 41,000 clones, approximately 71% occurring once; the ten biggest clones make up approximately 2.5%. The study's findings and limits: CD4+ TCR diversity climbed significantly by C4D1, unlike CD8+ TCR diversity. Before treatment, TCR diversity in newly diagnosed patients was reportedly lower than in healthy donors. Those achieving complete response showed baseline diversity like newly diagnosed patients.

Time point denoted: cycle 4 day 1 (C4D1), after less than seven weeks of nivolumab. Every patient had relapsed following autologous stem cell transplantation, and cohorts differed in brentuximab vedotin exposure. In this sample, this clone turned up a few times. Its cognate antigen is unknown. Here the sequenced sample was peripheral blood mononuclear cells (PBMCs), taken before the fourth cycle of nivolumab. The sequence derives from a human donor with classical Hodgkin lymphoma.

CDR3 residues: CASSLIRGGNTGELFF. CDR3 bases: TGTGCCAGCAGCTTGATTCGTGGGGGGAACACCGGGGAGCTGTTTTTT. The chain joins TRBV7-2 to TRBJ2-2, with D tentatively TRBD1 or TRBD2 (5 bases each). CDR1 is SGHTA, CDR2 FQGNSA, per germline. CDR3 length: 16 residues. The V gene lost 3 bases and the J gene lost 1 base, with 12 bases spanning the gap.